This T cell receptor (beta chain) stems from a study of PD-L1 blockade in urothelial cancer. Across the study: Prior chemotherapy in patients spanned 0 to 3 regimens.

Between 1 and 8 samples per patient were obtained, pretreatment and on-treatment. Worth noting for this clone: Its antigen remains unknown.

The CDR3 consists of 12 residues. Germline V gene sequence: CDR1 GTSNPN, CDR2 SVGIG (reference sequence). Between the trimmed V and J ends, which lost 2 bases and 5 bases, there was a span of 10 bases. Synthetic TCR analog templates were spiked into all PCRs individually. Sequencing used immunoSEQ multiplex PCR; TCRdb keeps in-frame clones, though not all of them. The repertoire consists of approximately 32,000 clones, with more than 65% occurring once and the leading ten covering less than 40%. Findings of the study overall: Durable-benefit patients showed greater tumor-associated blood clone expansion at 3 weeks.

The source of this sequence is a man aged 60-69 years with urothelial cancer. The genes are TRBV30 and TRBJ2-7; D gene uncertain. The specimen comprised PBMCs, sampled around atezolizumab (anti-PD-L1) treatment. CDR3 sequence reads: CAWSPGVNEQYF. DNA for the CDR3: TGTGCCTGGAGTCCGGGTGTCAACGAGCAGTACTTC.